Following are 11 T cell receptor beta chains from one sample sequenced in a study of blood T cell repertoires in COVID-19. Produced via immunoSEQ multiplex PCR; TCRdb's table is partial and in-frame only. This table holds about 180,000 clones, around 77% found once. Source material: peripheral blood. These receptors were obtained from a man aged 70-80 years with active or convalescent COVID-19.

The J gene is TRBJ2-7, the V gene TRBV7-8; D is uncertain. This CDR3 is 14 amino acids long. From germline, CDR1 is SGHVS and CDR2 FQNEAQ. Trimming pared 4 bases from V and 2 bases from J, leaving 12 bases between. CDR3 nucleotides: TGTGCCAGCAGCTCCTACAGCAATCCCTACGAGCAGTACTTC. Its translation is CASSSYSNPYEQYF.

This clone has only a few counts. The chain couples TRBV12-3 or TRBV12-4 to TRBJ1-6, with D unresolved. There are 13 residues in the CDR3. Trimming took 2 bases from V and 8 from J, leaving 7 bases between them. The CDR3, as DNA: TGTGCCAGCAGTTTAAATCGGGATTCACCCCTCCACTTT. Its translation: CASSLNRDSPLHF.

The chain couples TRBV7-9 to TRBJ1-2; D unclear. Germline V gives CDR1 SEHNR, CDR2 FQNEAQ (reference sequence). V lost 5 bases to trimming and J lost 5 bases, with 12 bases between them. CDR3 length: 13 residues. CDR3: CASSQTGIYGYTF. CDR3 nucleotide sequence: TGTGCCAGCAGCCAGACGGGGATTTATGGCTACACCTTC.

The gene calls are TRBV5-6 and TRBJ2-7; 9 nucleotides align to TRBD1. CDR1 is SGHDT and CDR2 is YYEEEE in the germline V gene. The CDR3 contains 16 residues. After removal of 2 bases from V and 6 bases from J, the junction contained 12 bases not matched to a gene. In DNA form, the CDR3 reads TGTGCCAGCAGCTTCCTTGCCGGGACAGGGACTACCGAGCAGTACTTC. It codes for CASSFLAGTGTTEQYF.

J is TRBJ2-2 and V is TRBV19; 7 bases match TRBD1. Germline values: CDR1 LNHDA, CDR2 SQIVND (reference sequence). J lost 3 bases, V lost 4 bases, and 2 bases had no gene match. This CDR3 region has 14 residues. The CDR3: CASSRTGDTGELFF. The CDR3 DNA is TGTGCCAGTAGTAGGACAGGAGACACCGGGGAGCTGTTTTTT. Looking up the rest from reference TRBV19 and TRBJ2-2 gives the full variable domain: DGGITQSPKYLFRKEGQNVTLSCEQNLNHDAMYWYRQDPGQGLRLIYYSQIVNDFQKGDIAEGYSVSREKKESFPLTVTSAQKNPTAFYLCASSRTGDTGELFFGEGSRLTVL.

The rearrangement links TRBV4-2 to TRBJ2-1; 8 bases are shared with TRBD2. The germline V gene encodes CDR1 LGHNA and CDR2 YNFKEQ. The CDR3 loop spans 16 amino acids. Trimming removed 0 bases from V and 8 bases from J; junction bases left unmatched: 9. The CDR3 DNA reads as TGTGCCAGCAGCCAAGACCGCCGGGGGGGGATCGATGAGCAGTTCTTC. Protein sequence: CASSQDRRGGIDEQFF.

V usage is TRBV3-1 (or the pseudogene TRBV3-2) and J usage is TRBJ2-1; D call uncertain. This CDR3 is 11 amino acids long. Germline CDR1 is LGHDT and CDR2 is YNNKEL (reference sequence). V dropped 2 bases and J dropped 10 bases, with 6 bases sitting between them. CDR3 sequence: CASSQLEEQFF. CDR3 sequence (DNA): TGTGCCAGCAGCCAACTAGAAGAGCAGTTCTTC.

Comments on this clone: This same CDR3 is encoded by further DNA sequences in the sample. V is TRBV6-5 and J is TRBJ2-2; D gene uncertain. CDR1 and CDR2 from the germline V gene are MNHEY and SVGAGI. The CDR3 is 13 residues long. V shed 3 bases and J shed 6 bases, with 8 bases lying between them. In nucleotides, the CDR3 is TGTGCCAGCAGTTATACCAGTGCCGGGGAGCTGTTTTTT. Amino acid sequence: CASSYTSAGELFF.

This chain joins TRBV4-3 and TRBJ2-7, with D unresolved. Germline values: CDR1 LGHNA, CDR2 YSLEER. The CDR3 is 15 amino acids. V was pared by 1 base and J by 4 bases, with 14 bases between. For the CDR3, the DNA is TGCGCCAGCAGCCAAGGTACGGGTAAGCAATACGAGCAGTACTTC. This gives the protein CASSQGTGKQYEQYF.

V is TRBV6-5 and J is TRBJ1-6; no clear D gene. This CDR3 spans 13 amino acids. Trimming left V 9 bases short and J 5 bases short, with 11 bases between. Per germline, CDR1 MNHEY and CDR2 SVGAGI. CDR3 nucleotide sequence: TGTGCCAGATGGGCCATTGATAATTCACCCCTCCACTTT. Translating it yields CARWAIDNSPLHF.

In its sample, this clone was seen once. This chain links TRBV6-5 with TRBJ1-1, with D possibly matching TRBD1 (5 bases). CDR1 and CDR2 (germline): MNHEY, SVGAGI. V was trimmed by 6 bases and J by 0 bases, leaving 14 bases between them. The CDR3 consists of 15 residues. This CDR3 is CASRDPGRMNTEAFF. The CDR3 DNA follows: TGTGCCAGCAGAGACCCAGGGAGGATGAACACTGAAGCTTTCTTT.